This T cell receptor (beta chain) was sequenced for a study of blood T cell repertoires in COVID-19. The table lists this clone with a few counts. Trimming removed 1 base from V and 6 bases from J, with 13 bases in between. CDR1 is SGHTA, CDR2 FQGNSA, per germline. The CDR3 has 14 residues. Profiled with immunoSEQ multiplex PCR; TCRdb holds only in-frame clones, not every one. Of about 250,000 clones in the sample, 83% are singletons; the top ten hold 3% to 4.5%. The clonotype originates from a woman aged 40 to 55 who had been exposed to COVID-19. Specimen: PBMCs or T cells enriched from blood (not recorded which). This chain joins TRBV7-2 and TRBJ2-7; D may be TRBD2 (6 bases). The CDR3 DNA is TGTGCCAGCAGCTTAGGACTAGAGGTGCCCGAGCAGTACTTC. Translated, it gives CASSLGLEVPEQYF. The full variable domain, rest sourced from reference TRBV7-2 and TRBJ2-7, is GAGVSQSPSNKVTEKGKDVELRCDPISGHTALYWYRQSLGQGLEFLIYFQGNSAPDKSGLPSDRFSAERTGGSVSTLTIQRTQQEDSAVYLCASSLGLEVPEQYFGPGTRLTVT.